The 30 T cell receptor beta chains below were found in one sample sequenced in a study of T cell repertoires in cytomegalovirus infection. TCRdb reanalysed the reads using MiXCR and keeps one entry per CDR3 protein. This table has approximately 160,000 distinct CDR3 sequences, roughly 18% appearing once. The sample consisted of CD8+ T cells from PBMCs. These TCRs come from a human donor in good health (CMV status not recorded). Some clones in this sample may be carry-over from other donors' samples.

The sample holds a few counts of this clonotype. V gene TRBV11-2 combines with J gene TRBJ2-5, with D possibly matching TRBD2 (6 bases). The CDR3 has 15 residues. From germline, CDR1 is SGHAT and CDR2 FQNNGV. Between the trimmed V and J ends, which lost 0 bases and 2 bases, there was a span of 10 bases. The CDR3 nucleotides are TGTGCCAGCAGCTTAGAACTCGGGGGTCAAGAGACCCAGTACTTC. Translating gives CASSLELGGQETQYF.

This clonotype was seen a handful of times. V is TRBV6-2 or TRBV6-3 and J is TRBJ1-1; D is undetermined. Germline lookup yields CDR1 MNHEY and CDR2 SVGEGT. V shed 5 bases and J shed 5 bases, with 12 bases lying between them. This CDR3 is built from 13 residues. The CDR3 DNA reads TGTGCCAGCAGTGCAGCGACGAGAACTGAAGCTTTCTTT. Its protein is CASSAATRTEAFF.

This clonotype was seen once. This chain links TRBV11-2 with TRBJ1-1; D gene unclear. The V and J ends lost 0 bases and 4 bases respectively, with 6 bases between them. Germline CDR1 is SGHAT and CDR2 is FQNNGV. The CDR3 covers 13 residues. CDR3: CASSLEVATEAFF. In nucleotides, the CDR3 is TGTGCCAGCAGCTTAGAGGTGGCCACTGAAGCTTTCTTT.

The gene calls are TRBV4-3 and TRBJ1-5; D uncertain. Germline CDR1 LGHNA, CDR2 YSLEER. The CDR3 totals 15 residues. Trimming removed 1 base at V and 4 bases at J, with 11 bases between. The CDR3 DNA follows: TGCGCCAGCAGCCAAGGATGGGGTCTAAATCAGCCCCAGCATTTT. Amino acids: CASSQGWGLNQPQHF.

In this sample, this clonotype turned up a few times. The rearrangement links TRBV20-1 to TRBJ2-1; 8 nucleotides agree with TRBD1. The CDR3 has 16 amino acids. In germline, CDR1 is DFQATT, CDR2 SNEGSKA (reference sequence). The trim removed 0 bases at V and 4 bases at J, leaving 8 bases unmatched. CDR3 protein: CSARDPETGAYNEQFF. For the CDR3, the DNA is TGCAGTGCTAGAGATCCCGAGACAGGGGCGTACAATGAGCAGTTCTTC.

A note on this clonotype: A much larger clone is a single base away; this may be a read error. The chain is built from TRBV7-6 and TRBJ1-1, with a weak D call TRBD1 (5 bases). V lost 9 bases to trimming and J lost 2 bases, with 13 bases between them. This CDR3 region has 13 residues. The V gene's germline CDR1 is SGHVS and CDR2 FNYEAQ. CDR3: CARTTGRNTEAFF. For the CDR3, the DNA is TGTGCCAGGACTACAGGTCGAAACACTGAAGCTTTCTTT.

The CDR3 region is CASILTRLANTGELFF. CDR3 nucleotide sequence: TGTGCCAGCATCTTGACAAGGCTCGCGAACACCGGGGAGCTGTTTTTT. J is TRBJ2-2 and V is TRBV7-8; D remains unclear. Per germline, CDR1 SGHVS and CDR2 FQNEAQ. V dropped 7 bases and J dropped 0 bases, with 15 bases sitting between them. This CDR3 has 16 amino acids.

V usage is TRBV10-3 and J usage is TRBJ2-7; D possibly corresponds to TRBD1 (6 bases). The CDR3 covers 14 residues. With 6 bases removed from V and 6 bases from J, the gap between germline ends came to 18 bases. CDR1 is ENHRY, CDR2 SYGVKD, per germline. The CDR3 region is CAIRPQGLNSEQYF. CDR3 DNA: TGTGCCATCAGACCCCAGGGGCTAAACTCCGAGCAGTACTTC.

V gene TRBV10-3 combines with J gene TRBJ1-6; a possible D gene is TRBD1 (5 bases). The CDR3 has 14 residues. The ends were cut back, 2 bases at V and 9 bases at J, with 11 bases in the middle. Germline V gives CDR1 ENHRY, CDR2 SYGVKD. The CDR3 is CAISEGQGISPLHF. The DNA for the CDR3 is TGTGCCATCAGTGAGGGGCAGGGAATTTCACCCCTCCACTTT.

Only a few counts were recorded for this clonotype. The chain couples TRBV20-1 to TRBJ1-2, with D tentatively TRBD1 (6 bases). Looked up from germline, CDR1 is DFQATT and CDR2 is SNEGSKA (reference sequence). V lost 5 bases and J lost 4, with 17 bases in between. The CDR3 has 14 amino acids. The CDR3 bases are TGCAGTGCTGCCAGACAGGTAGTCAGCTATGGCTACACCTTC. This gives the protein CSAARQVVSYGYTF.

This clonotype has more than one count but fewer than ten. The chain links TRBV2 to TRBJ2-2; possible D gene TRBD1, 6 bases. The V and J ends lost 5 bases and 0 bases respectively, with 19 bases between them. This CDR3 has 18 residues. In germline, CDR1 is SNHLY, CDR2 FYNNEI. The CDR3 region has the DNA TGTGCCAGCAGTCTTACCCAGGGGACCATCTCGAACACCGGGGAGCTGTTTTTT. This encodes CASSLTQGTISNTGELFF.

The rearrangement links TRBV6-2 or TRBV6-3 to TRBJ2-7; maybe TRBD1 (6 bases). CDR1 and CDR2 from the germline V gene are MNHEY and SVGEGT. The CDR3 runs to 14 residues. Trimming took 2 bases from V and 2 from J, leaving 10 bases between them. CDR3 amino acids: CASSYEDSPYEQYF. CDR3 sequence (DNA): TGTGCCAGCAGTTACGAGGACAGTCCCTACGAGCAGTACTTC.

This chain uses TRBV6-2 or TRBV6-3 with TRBJ2-2; D not certain. There are 11 residues in the CDR3. CDR1 and CDR2 from the germline V gene are MNHEY and SVGEGT. V dropped 7 bases and J dropped 8 bases, with 8 bases sitting between them. The CDR3 bases are TGTGCCAGCACCTTTTCGGGGGAGCTGTTTTTT. Protein sequence: CASTFSGELFF.

This clonotype was detected a few times. V is TRBV7-9 and J is TRBJ2-7, with 8 bases matching TRBD1. Germline loops: CDR1 SEHNR, CDR2 FQNEAQ (reference sequence). The CDR3 is made up of 14 amino acids. V trimming: 3 bases; J trimming: 4 bases; junction bases outside the gene matches: 5. The CDR3 region is CASSLKGQEYEQYF. The CDR3 DNA reads as TGTGCCAGCAGCTTGAAGGGACAGGAGTACGAGCAGTACTTC.

This clonotype was seen only a few times. The V call is TRBV6-5, the J call TRBJ2-6; 11 positions agree with TRBD1. CDR1 is MNHEY, CDR2 SVGAGI, per germline. This CDR3 comprises 19 residues. The V and J ends lost 4 bases and 4 bases, in that order; junction bases with no gene match: 12. CDR3 residues: CASSFRSGTGGFGANVLTF. The CDR3 region has the DNA TGTGCCAGCAGTTTCCGCTCCGGGACAGGGGGGTTCGGGGCCAACGTCCTGACTTTC.

V and J are TRBV4-2 and TRBJ1-2; unclear D gene. V lost 2 bases and J lost 2, with 12 bases in between. The germline V gene encodes CDR1 LGHNA and CDR2 YNFKEQ. This CDR3 has 15 amino acids. CDR3: CASSQIERENYGYTF. Here the CDR3 DNA reads TGTGCCAGCAGCCAAATTGAAAGAGAGAACTATGGCTACACCTTC.

The chain uses TRBV20-1 and TRBJ2-1; D call uncertain. CDR3 size: 14 residues. Germline assignment: CDR1 DFQATT and CDR2 SNEGSKA (reference sequence). Trimming cost V 5 bases and J 4 bases, with 15 bases left between them. This CDR3 is CSASSIIEYNEQFF. Written as DNA, the CDR3 is TGCAGTGCTTCCTCTATCATCGAATACAATGAGCAGTTCTTC.

This chain joins TRBV20-1 and TRBJ2-2; 10 nucleotides match TRBD2. Germline V gene lookup returns CDR1 DFQATT and CDR2 SNEGSKA (reference sequence). The CDR3 runs 17 residues. With V trimmed by 1 base and J by 0 bases, 5 bases remained unmatched. The CDR3 DNA reads TGCAGTGCTAGAGCTAGCGGGGGACTTGCGAACACCGGGGAGCTGTTTTTT. It yields the protein CSARASGGLANTGELFF.

This chain joins TRBV28 and TRBJ1-1; D is possibly TRBD1 (6 bases). V was shortened by 5 bases and J by 5 bases, with 18 bases between the two germline ends. This CDR3 is 15 amino acids long. Germline V gives CDR1 MDHEN, CDR2 SYDVKM. This chain's CDR3 is CASSLRRGGGTEAFF. As DNA, the CDR3 is TGTGCCAGCAGTCTTCGGAGGGGGGGCGGAACTGAAGCTTTCTTT.

The table lists this clonotype with a few counts. The chain uses TRBV4-3 and TRBJ1-6; D uncertain. With 1 base removed from V and 0 bases from J, the gap between germline ends came to 19 bases. Germline V gives CDR1 LGHNA, CDR2 YSLEER. This CDR3 is built from 20 residues. Here the CDR3 DNA reads TGCGCCAGCAGCCAAGGGTCGGGCCAAGTGAGGAGCTCCTATAATTCACCCCTCCACTTT. Encoded protein: CASSQGSGQVRSSYNSPLHF.

CDR3 DNA: TGTGCCAGCAGTTACGCTCGGGGGGTTTCCTACAATGAGCAGTTCTTC. Its protein is CASSYARGVSYNEQFF. V gene TRBV6-2 or TRBV6-3 combines with J gene TRBJ2-1, with TRBD2 identical over 7 bases. The germline V gene encodes CDR1 MNHEY and CDR2 SVGEGT. CDR3 length: 16 amino acids. V lost 2 bases, J lost 1 base, and 5 bases stayed unmatched.

The V gene is TRBV19, the J gene TRBJ2-5; no firm D call. The CDR3 has 13 amino acids. Per the germline V gene, CDR1 is LNHDA and CDR2 is SQIVND (reference sequence). The V end lost 5 bases, the J end lost 3 bases, and 10 bases lay between the germline ends. Here the CDR3 DNA reads TGTGCCAGTAGTGGAAGAACAAAAGAGACCCAGTACTTC. Protein sequence: CASSGRTKETQYF. Combining the CDR3 with reference TRBV19 and TRBJ2-5 gives the whole variable domain DGGITQSPKYLFRKEGQNVTLSCEQNLNHDAMYWYRQDPGQGLRLIYYSQIVNDFQKGDIAEGYSVSREKKESFPLTVTSAQKNPTAFYLCASSGRTKETQYFGPGTRLLVL.

This clonotype was counted between two and nine times. The CDR3 DNA is TGTGCCAGCAGCTTAGAAGGGGGCCAAGAGACCCAGTACTTC. Translating gives CASSLEGGQETQYF. The rearrangement uses TRBV7-2 and TRBJ2-5; D possibly corresponds to TRBD1 (6 bases). CDR3 size: 14 residues. Trimming removed 1 base from V and 1 base from J, with 7 bases in between. Germline V gives CDR1 SGHTA, CDR2 FQGNSA. The full variable domain, in which reference TRBV7-2 and TRBJ2-5 provide the parts outside the CDR3, is GAGVSQSPSNKVTEKGKDVELRCDPISGHTALYWYRQSLGQGLEFLIYFQGNSAPDKSGLPSDRFSAERTGGSVSTLTIQRTQQEDSAVYLCASSLEGGQETQYFGPGTRLLVL.

V is TRBV6-5 and J is TRBJ2-2; a weak D match, TRBD1 (6 bases). CDR1 MNHEY and CDR2 SVGAGI come from the germline V gene. The CDR3 is 16 residues long. V lost 6 bases and J lost 2, with 16 bases in between. CDR3 in DNA: TGTGCCAGCAGATCCTATGGGGGCGTTAACACCGGGGAGCTGTTTTTT. Its translation is CASRSYGGVNTGELFF.

This clonotype was recorded many times. J is TRBJ2-2 and V is TRBV7-6; D may be TRBD1 (6 bases). V was clipped by 8 bases and J by 4 bases, with 14 bases between them. The CDR3 runs to 14 residues. Germline V gives CDR1 SGHVS, CDR2 FNYEAQ. CDR3 amino acids: CASLSGAFTGELFF. CDR3 DNA sequence: TGTGCCAGCTTGTCAGGGGCCTTCACCGGGGAGCTGTTTTTT.

V gene TRBV11-3 combines with J gene TRBJ1-5, with a weak D call TRBD1 (5 bases). This CDR3 region has 17 residues. Germline CDR1 reads SGHNT; CDR2 reads YENEEA. V lost 5 bases and J lost 6, with 23 bases in between. The DNA for the CDR3 is TGTGCCAGCAGCCCTACGGAGTGGGGGAGCATGGGTCAGCCCCAGCATTTT. This encodes CASSPTEWGSMGQPQHF.

The CDR3 region is CASSRNRDEQYF. DNA for the CDR3: TGTGCCAGCAGTCGAAACAGGGACGAGCAGTACTTC. This rearrangement joins TRBV6-2 or TRBV6-3 to TRBJ2-7; the D gene is possibly TRBD1 (6 bases). CDR3 length equals 12 residues. The V and J ends lost 5 bases and 5 bases respectively, with 10 bases between them. Germline V gene lookup returns CDR1 MNHEY and CDR2 SVGEGT.

The chain uses TRBV29-1 and TRBJ1-4; no definite D call. The V gene lost 4 bases and the J gene lost 4 bases, with 4 bases spanning the gap. This CDR3 region has 11 residues. From germline, CDR1 is SQVTM and CDR2 ANQGSEA. CDR3 in DNA: TGCAGCGTTGTCATTAATGAAAAACTGTTTTTT. It codes for CSVVINEKLFF. Drawing the rest from reference TRBV29-1 and TRBJ1-4, the complete variable domain is SAVISQKPSRDICQRGTSLTIQCQVDSQVTMMFWYRQQPGQSLTLIATANQGSEATYESGFVIDKFPISRPNLTFSTLTVSNMSPEDSSIYLCSVVINEKLFFGSGTQLSVL.

This clonotype was observed a few times. This chain connects TRBV6-2 or TRBV6-3 to TRBJ2-5; 10 bases line up with TRBD2. The germline gives CDR1 MNHEY, CDR2 SVGEGT. This CDR3 spans 15 amino acids. The V segment lost 6 bases and the J segment 2 bases; nucleotides outside the gene matches: 6. CDR3: CASRPLAGVQETQYF. The CDR3 DNA is TGTGCCAGCAGACCTCTAGCGGGAGTACAAGAGACCCAGTACTTC.

The V call is TRBV11-2, the J call TRBJ2-1, with 11 bases fitting TRBD2. This CDR3 region has 16 residues. The germline V gene encodes CDR1 SGHAT and CDR2 FQNNGV. V was clipped by 5 bases and J by 6 bases; unmatched bases: 9. This chain's CDR3 is CASSRTGTSGSNEQFF. The CDR3 bases are TGTGCCAGCAGCCGAACCGGGACTAGCGGATCCAATGAGCAGTTCTTC.